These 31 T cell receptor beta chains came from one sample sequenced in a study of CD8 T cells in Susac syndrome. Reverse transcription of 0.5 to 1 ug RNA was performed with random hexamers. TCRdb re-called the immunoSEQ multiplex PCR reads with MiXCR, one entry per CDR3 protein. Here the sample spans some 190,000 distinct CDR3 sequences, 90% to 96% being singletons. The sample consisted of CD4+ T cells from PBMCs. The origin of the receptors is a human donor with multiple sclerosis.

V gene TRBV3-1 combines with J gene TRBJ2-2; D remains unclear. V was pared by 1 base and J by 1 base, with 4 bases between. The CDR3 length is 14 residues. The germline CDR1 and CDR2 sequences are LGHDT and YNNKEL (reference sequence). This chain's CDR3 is CASSQAWNTGELFF. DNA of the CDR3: TGTGCCAGCAGCCAAGCATGGAACACCGGGGAGCTGTTTTTT. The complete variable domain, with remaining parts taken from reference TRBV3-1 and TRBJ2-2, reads DTAVSQTPKYLVTQMGNDKSIKCEQNLGHDTMYWYKQDSKKFLKIMFSYNNKELIINETVPNRFSPKSPDKAHLNLHINSLELGDSAVYFCASSQAWNTGELFFGEGSRLTVL.

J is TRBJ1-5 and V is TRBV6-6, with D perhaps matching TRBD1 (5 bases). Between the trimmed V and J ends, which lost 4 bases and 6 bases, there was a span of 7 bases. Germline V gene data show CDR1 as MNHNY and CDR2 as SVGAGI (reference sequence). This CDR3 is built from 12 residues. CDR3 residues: CASSWGGQPQHF. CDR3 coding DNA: TGTGCCAGCAGTTGGGGCGGTCAGCCCCAGCATTTT.

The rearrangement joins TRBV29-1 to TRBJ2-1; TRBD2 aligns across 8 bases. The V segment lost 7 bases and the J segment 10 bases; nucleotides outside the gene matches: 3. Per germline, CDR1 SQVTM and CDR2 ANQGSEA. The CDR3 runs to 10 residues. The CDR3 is CSGAGGEQFF. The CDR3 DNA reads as TGCAGCGGCGCGGGAGGAGAGCAGTTCTTC.

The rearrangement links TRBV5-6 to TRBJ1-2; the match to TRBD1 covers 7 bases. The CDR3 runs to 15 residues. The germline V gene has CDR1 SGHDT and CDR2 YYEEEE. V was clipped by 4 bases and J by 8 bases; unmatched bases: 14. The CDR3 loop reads CASSRRQGTVSGYTF. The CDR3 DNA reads TGTGCCAGCAGCCGTAGACAGGGCACGGTTTCGGGCTACACCTTC. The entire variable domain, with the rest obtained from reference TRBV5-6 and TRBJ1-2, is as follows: DAGVTQSPTHLIKTRGQQVTLRCSPKSGHDTVSWYQQALGQGPQFIFQYYEEEERQRGNFPDRFSGHQFPNYSSELNVNALLLGDSALYLCASSRRQGTVSGYTFGSGTRLTVV.

The CDR3 is CASSLAEVVEQFF. The CDR3 DNA is TGTGCCAGCAGCTTAGCCGAGGTCGTTGAGCAGTTCTTC. The gene calls are TRBV7-2 and TRBJ2-1; D gene unclear. Germline V CDR1 and CDR2: SGHTA, FQGNSA. Trimming left V 0 bases short and J 9 bases short, with 9 bases between. The length of the CDR3 is 13 residues.

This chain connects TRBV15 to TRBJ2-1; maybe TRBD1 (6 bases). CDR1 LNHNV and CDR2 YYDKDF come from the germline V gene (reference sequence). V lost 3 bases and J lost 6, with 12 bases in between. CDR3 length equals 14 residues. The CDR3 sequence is CATSSTGFVNEQFF. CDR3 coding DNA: TGTGCCACCAGCAGCACAGGGTTCGTCAATGAGCAGTTCTTC. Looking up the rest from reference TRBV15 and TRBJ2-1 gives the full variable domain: DAMVIQNPRYQVTQFGKPVTLSCSQTLNHNVMYWYQQKSSQAPKLLFHYYDKDFNNEADTPDNFQSRRPNTSFCFLDIRSPGLGDTAMYLCATSSTGFVNEQFFGPGTRLTVL.

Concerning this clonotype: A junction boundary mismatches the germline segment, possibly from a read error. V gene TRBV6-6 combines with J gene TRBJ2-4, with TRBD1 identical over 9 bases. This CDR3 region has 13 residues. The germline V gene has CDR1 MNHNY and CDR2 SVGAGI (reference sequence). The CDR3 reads CASSYESRDRGNF. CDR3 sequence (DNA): TGTGCCAGCAGTTACGAGAGCCGAGACAGGGGGAACTTC.

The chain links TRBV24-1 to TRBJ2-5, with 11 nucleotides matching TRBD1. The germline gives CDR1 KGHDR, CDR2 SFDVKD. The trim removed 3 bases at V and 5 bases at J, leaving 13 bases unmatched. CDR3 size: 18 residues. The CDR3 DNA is TGTGCCACCAGTGATCAGGGACAGGGGGGTCGAGAGGCCGAGACCCAGTACTTC. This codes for CATSDQGQGGREAETQYF.

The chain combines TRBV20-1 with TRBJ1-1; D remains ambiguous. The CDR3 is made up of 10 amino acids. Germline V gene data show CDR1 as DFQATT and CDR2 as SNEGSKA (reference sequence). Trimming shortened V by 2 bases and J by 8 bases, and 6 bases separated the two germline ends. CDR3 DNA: TGCAGTGCTAGATGGAACGAAGCTTTCTTT. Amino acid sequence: CSARWNEAFF.

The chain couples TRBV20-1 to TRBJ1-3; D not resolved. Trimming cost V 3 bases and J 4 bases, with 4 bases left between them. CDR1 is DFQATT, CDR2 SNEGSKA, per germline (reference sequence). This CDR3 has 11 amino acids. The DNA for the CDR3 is TGCAGTGCTAGCACAGGAAACACCATATATTTT. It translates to CSASTGNTIYF.

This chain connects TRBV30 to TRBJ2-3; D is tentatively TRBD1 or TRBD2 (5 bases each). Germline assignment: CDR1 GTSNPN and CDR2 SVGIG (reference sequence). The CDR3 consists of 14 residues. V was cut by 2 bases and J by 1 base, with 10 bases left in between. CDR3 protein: CAWSPGTGTDTQYF. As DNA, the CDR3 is TGTGCCTGGAGTCCTGGGACGGGCACAGATACGCAGTATTTT.

Here the CDR3 reads CAWRGHRGAGRESYEQYF. The CDR3 bases are TGTGCCTGGAGGGGCCACAGGGGGGCCGGACGGGAGTCCTACGAGCAGTACTTC. The V call is TRBV30, the J call TRBJ2-7; TRBD1 matches at 8 bases. Unmatched junction bases numbered 17, after V lost 3 bases and J lost 1 base. This CDR3 is 18 amino acids long. Germline CDR1 GTSNPN, CDR2 SVGIG (reference sequence).

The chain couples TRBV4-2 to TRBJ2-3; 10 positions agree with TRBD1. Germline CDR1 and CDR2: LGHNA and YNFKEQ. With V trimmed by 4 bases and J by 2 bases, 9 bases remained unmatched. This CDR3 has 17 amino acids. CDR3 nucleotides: TGTGCCAGCAGCCGAGCCGGACAGGGGGATACCACAGATACGCAGTATTTT. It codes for CASSRAGQGDTTDTQYF.

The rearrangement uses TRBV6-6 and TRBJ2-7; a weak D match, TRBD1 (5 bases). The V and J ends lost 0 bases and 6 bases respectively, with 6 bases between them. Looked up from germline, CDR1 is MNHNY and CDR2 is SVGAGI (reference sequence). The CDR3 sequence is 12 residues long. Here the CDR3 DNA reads TGTGCCAGCAGTTACTCGGGGCTCGAGCAGTACTTC. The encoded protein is CASSYSGLEQYF.

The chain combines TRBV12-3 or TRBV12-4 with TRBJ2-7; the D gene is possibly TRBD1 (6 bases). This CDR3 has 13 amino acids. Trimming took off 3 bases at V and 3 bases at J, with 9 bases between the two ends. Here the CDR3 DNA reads TGTGCCAGCAGTTTTAACAGGGACTACGAGCAGTACTTC. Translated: CASSFNRDYEQYF.

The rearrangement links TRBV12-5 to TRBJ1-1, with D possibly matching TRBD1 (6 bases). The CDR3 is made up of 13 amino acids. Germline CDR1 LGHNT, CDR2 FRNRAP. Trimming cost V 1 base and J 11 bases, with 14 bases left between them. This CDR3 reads CASGLANRDGAFF. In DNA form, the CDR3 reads TGTGCTAGTGGTTTGGCGAACAGGGATGGGGCTTTCTTT. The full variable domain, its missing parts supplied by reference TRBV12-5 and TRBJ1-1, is DARVTQTPRHKVTEMGQEVTMRCQPILGHNTVFWYRQTMMQGLELLAYFRNRAPLDDSGMPKDRFSAEMPDATLATLKIQPSEPRDSAVYFCASGLANRDGAFFGQGTRLTVV.

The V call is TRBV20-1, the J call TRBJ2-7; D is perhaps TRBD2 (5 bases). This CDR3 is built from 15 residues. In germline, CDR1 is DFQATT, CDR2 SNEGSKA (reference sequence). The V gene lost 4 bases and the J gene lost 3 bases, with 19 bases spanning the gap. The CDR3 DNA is TGCAGTGCTACTAAAGCCCCGGTGGGAGACTACGAGCAGTACTTC. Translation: CSATKAPVGDYEQYF.

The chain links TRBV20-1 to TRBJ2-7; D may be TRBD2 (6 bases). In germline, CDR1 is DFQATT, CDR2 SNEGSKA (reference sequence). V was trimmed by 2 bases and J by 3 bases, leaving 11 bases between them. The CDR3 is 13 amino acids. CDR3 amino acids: CSARPPGGYEQYF. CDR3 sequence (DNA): TGCAGTGCTAGACCTCCCGGGGGCTACGAGCAGTACTTC.

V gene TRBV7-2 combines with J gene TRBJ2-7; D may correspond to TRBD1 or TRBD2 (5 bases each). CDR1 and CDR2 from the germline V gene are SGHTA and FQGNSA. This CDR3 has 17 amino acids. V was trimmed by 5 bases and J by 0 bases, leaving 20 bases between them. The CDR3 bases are TGTGCCAGCAGCCCCAAAGATGGGGGTTTCCCCTCCTACGAGCAGTACTTC. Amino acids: CASSPKDGGFPSYEQYF.

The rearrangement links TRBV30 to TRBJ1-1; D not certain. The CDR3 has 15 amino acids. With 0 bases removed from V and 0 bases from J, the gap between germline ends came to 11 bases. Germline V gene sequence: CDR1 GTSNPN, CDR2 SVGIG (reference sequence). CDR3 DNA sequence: TGTGCCTGGAGTGTACAAGTTCAGATGAACACTGAAGCTTTCTTT. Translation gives CAWSVQVQMNTEAFF.

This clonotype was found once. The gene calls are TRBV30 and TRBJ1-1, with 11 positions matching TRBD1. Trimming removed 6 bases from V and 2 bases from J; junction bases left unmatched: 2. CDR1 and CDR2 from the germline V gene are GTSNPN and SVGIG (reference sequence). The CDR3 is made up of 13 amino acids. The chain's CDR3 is CACGQGANTEAFF. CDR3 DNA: TGTGCCTGCGGACAGGGGGCAAACACTGAAGCTTTCTTT. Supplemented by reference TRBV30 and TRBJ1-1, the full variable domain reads SQTIHQWPATLVQPVGSPLSLECTVEGTSNPNLYWYRQAAGRGLQLLFYSVGIGQISSEVPQNLSASRPQDRQFILSSKKLLLSDSGFYLCACGQGANTEAFFGQGTRLTVV.

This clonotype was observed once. The CDR3 sequence is CASSLDLRGNNEQFF. The CDR3 DNA is TGTGCCAGCAGCTTAGATCTGAGGGGGAACAATGAGCAGTTCTTC. The chain links TRBV11-2 to TRBJ2-1; D is possibly TRBD1 (6 bases). Germline V gene sequence: CDR1 SGHAT, CDR2 FQNNGV. The V and J ends lost 0 bases and 5 bases respectively, with 11 bases between them. The CDR3 runs to 15 residues.

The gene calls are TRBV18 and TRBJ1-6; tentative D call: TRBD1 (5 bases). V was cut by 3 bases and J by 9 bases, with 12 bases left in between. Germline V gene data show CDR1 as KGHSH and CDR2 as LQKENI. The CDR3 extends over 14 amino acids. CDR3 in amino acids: CASSPDRKGSPLHF. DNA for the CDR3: TGTGCCAGCTCACCCGACAGAAAGGGTTCACCCCTCCACTTT.

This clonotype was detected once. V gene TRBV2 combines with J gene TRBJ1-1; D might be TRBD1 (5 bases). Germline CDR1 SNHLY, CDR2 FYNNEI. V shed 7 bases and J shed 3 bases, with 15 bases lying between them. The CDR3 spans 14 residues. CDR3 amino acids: CASIDSRGDTEAFF. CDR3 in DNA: TGTGCCAGCATCGATTCGAGGGGTGACACTGAAGCTTTCTTT.

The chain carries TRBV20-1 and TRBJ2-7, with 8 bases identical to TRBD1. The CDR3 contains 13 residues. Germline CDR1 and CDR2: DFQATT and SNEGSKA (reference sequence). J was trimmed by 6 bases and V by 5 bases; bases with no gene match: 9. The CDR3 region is CSARRTGSVEQYF. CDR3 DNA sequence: TGCAGTGCTCGCCGGACAGGGTCTGTCGAGCAGTACTTC.

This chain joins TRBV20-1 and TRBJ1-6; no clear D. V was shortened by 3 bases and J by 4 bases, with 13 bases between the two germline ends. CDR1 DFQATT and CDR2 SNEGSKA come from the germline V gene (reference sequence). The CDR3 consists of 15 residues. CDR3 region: CSASKAGIYNSPLHF. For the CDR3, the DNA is TGCAGTGCTAGCAAGGCGGGGATATATAATTCACCCCTCCACTTT.

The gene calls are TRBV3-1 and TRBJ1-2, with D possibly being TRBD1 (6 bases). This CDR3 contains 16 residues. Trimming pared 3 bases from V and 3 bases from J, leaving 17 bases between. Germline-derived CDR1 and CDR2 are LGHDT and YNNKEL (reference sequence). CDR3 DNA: TGTGCCAGCAGCCACGGCCACGGGGGCGCGTACTATGGCTACACCTTC. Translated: CASSHGHGGAYYGYTF.

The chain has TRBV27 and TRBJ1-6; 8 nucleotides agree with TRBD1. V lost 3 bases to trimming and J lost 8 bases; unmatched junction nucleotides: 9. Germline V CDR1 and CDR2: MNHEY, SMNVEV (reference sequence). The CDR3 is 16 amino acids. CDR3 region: CASSFSNRGIDSPLHF. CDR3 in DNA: TGTGCCAGCAGTTTTAGTAACAGGGGGATTGATTCACCCCTCCACTTT.

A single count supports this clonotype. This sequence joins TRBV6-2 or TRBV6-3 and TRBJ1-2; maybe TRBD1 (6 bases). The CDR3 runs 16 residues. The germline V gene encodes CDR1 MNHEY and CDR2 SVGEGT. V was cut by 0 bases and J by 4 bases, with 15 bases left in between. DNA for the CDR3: TGTGCCAGCAGTTACTCGAGAACACCGGGGGCCTATGGCTACACCTTC. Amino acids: CASSYSRTPGAYGYTF.

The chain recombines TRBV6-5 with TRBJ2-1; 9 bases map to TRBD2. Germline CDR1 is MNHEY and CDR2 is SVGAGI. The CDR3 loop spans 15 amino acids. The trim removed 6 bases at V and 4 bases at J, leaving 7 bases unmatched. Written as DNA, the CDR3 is TGTGCCAGCAGCGAGACTAGCGGAACATACAATGAGCAGTTCTTC. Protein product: CASSETSGTYNEQFF.

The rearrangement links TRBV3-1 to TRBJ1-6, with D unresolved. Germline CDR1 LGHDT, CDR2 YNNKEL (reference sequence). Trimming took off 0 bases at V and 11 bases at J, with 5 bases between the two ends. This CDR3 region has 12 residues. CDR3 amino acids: CASSQERPPLHF. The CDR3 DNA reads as TGTGCCAGCAGCCAAGAGCGGCCACCCCTCCACTTT.